The 5 T cell receptor beta chains below were found in one sample sequenced in a study of blood T cell repertoires in COVID-19 (dated by TCRdb to 2018 to 2020). The library was generated by the immunoSEQ multiplex PCR assay. As stored in TCRdb, this immuneACCESS dataset retains in-frame rearrangements with V and J assigned. A fraction of the clones does not appear; measured against another copy, unresolved V genes explain less than half of the discrepancy, and the remainder lacks a known reason. The sample table holds fewer than 100,000 clones, of which 65% to 90% were seen once. The ten largest make up approximately 3.9% of the sample. Sequencing input: peripheral blood. Receptor source: a man aged 55 to 70 with acute or convalescent COVID-19.

The chain combines TRBV3-1 (or the pseudogene TRBV3-2) with TRBJ1-2, with D uncertain. The CDR3 runs 15 residues. V was cut by 1 base and J by 2 bases, with 11 bases left in between. Germline values: CDR1 LGHDT, CDR2 YNNKEL (reference sequence). The CDR3 region is CASSQGQAGNYGYTF. The CDR3 DNA is TGTGCCAGCAGCCAAGGGCAGGCCGGAAACTATGGCTACACCTTC.

Here the CDR3 DNA reads TGTGCCAGCAGCTTAGGACCACAGGGGGCTGGGAGCACAGATACGCAGTATTTT. Translated, it gives CASSLGPQGAGSTDTQYF. The rearrangement uses TRBV7-7 and TRBJ2-3; TRBD1 matches 9 bases. Germline V gene sequence: CDR1 SSHAT, CDR2 FNYEAQ (reference sequence). This CDR3 has 18 amino acids. V lost 1 base, J lost 0 bases, and 8 bases stayed unmatched.

V is TRBV21-1 and J is TRBJ2-4; the DNA was not compared with TRBD2, the D call given in the table. TRBV21-1 is deemed a pseudogene. The CDR3 consists of 17 residues. CDR3 bases: TGTGCCAGCAGCACCTCATCGAGTCCATTAGCCAAAAACATTCAGTACTTC. It specifies CASSTSSSPLAKNIQYF.

The rearrangement joins TRBV30 to TRBJ2-7; the D is unclear. The CDR3 sequence is 11 residues long. V lost 1 base, J lost 6 bases, and 7 bases lay in between. Germline V CDR1 and CDR2: GTSNPN, SVGIG (reference sequence). As DNA, the CDR3 is TGTGCCTGGAGTGCCTTGTTCGAGCAGTACTTC. Encoded protein: CAWSALFEQYF.

A note on this clone: Other DNA sequences in the sample encode the same CDR3. The chain carries TRBV5-1 and TRBJ2-2, with 16 bases aligning to TRBD2. The CDR3 loop spans 16 amino acids. The V and J ends lost 4 bases and 6 bases, in that order; junction bases with no gene match: 3. Looked up from germline, CDR1 is SGHRS and CDR2 is YFSETQ. The DNA for the CDR3 is TGCGCCAGCAGCCTGGGACTAGCGGGAGGGGCCGGGGAGCTGTTTTTT. Its protein is CASSLGLAGGAGELFF. The full variable domain, completed using reference TRBV5-1 and TRBJ2-2, is KAGVTQTPRYLIKTRGQQVTLSCSPISGHRSVSWYQQTPGQGLQFLFEYFSETQRNKGNFPGRFSGRQFSNSRSEMNVSTLELGDSALYLCASSLGLAGGAGELFFGEGSRLTVL.